Below, 16 T cell receptor beta chains from the same sample are listed, as sequenced in a study of beta chain features in type 1 diabetes. All of the isolated RNA was reverse transcribed, so expressed TCRB transcripts were sequenced. Produced via immunoSEQ multiplex PCR; TCRdb's table is partial and in-frame only. Altogether 200,000 to 300,000 clones are present, roughly 30% being singletons, with the ten largest covering approximately 4%. The sequenced sample was central memory CD4+ T cells from blood. The receptors were gathered from a young man in good health.

In its sample, this clone was seen many times. The chain is built from TRBV6-6 and TRBJ2-7, with D perhaps being TRBD1 or TRBD2 (5 bases each). V dropped 6 bases and J dropped 0 bases, with 9 bases sitting between them. CDR3 length equals 13 residues. Germline values: CDR1 MNHNY, CDR2 SVGAGI (reference sequence). The CDR3 coding sequence is TGTGCCAGCAGACGTGGGACCTCCTACGAGCAGTACTTC. Its protein product is CASRRGTSYEQYF.

This clone was recorded a few times. The rearrangement joins TRBV30 to TRBJ2-7; the D call may be TRBD1 or TRBD2 (5 bases each). Trimming stripped 4 bases from V and 3 bases from J, with 13 bases between. CDR1 GTSNPN and CDR2 SVGIG come from the germline V gene (reference sequence). The CDR3 spans 13 residues. The CDR3 spells CAWNHGAVYEQYF. The DNA for the CDR3 is TGTGCCTGGAATCACGGGGCCGTCTACGAGCAGTACTTC.

The rearrangement joins TRBV14 to TRBJ2-3, with 9 bases fitting TRBD2. Germline V lookup: CDR1 SGHDN, CDR2 FVKESK. J lost 8 bases, V lost 2 bases, and 11 bases had no gene match. The CDR3 consists of 16 residues. The CDR3, as DNA: TGTGCCAGCAGCCAAATCGGAGCGGGAGGCCGGGGTACGCAGTATTTT. It specifies CASSQIGAGGRGTQYF.

This clone was observed a handful of times. The J gene is TRBJ1-2, the V gene TRBV29-1; D is unclear. This CDR3 has 9 residues. Trimming pared 5 bases from V and 8 bases from J, leaving 6 bases between. Per germline, CDR1 SQVTM and CDR2 ANQGSEA. The CDR3 loop reads CSVQEGYTF. DNA for the CDR3: TGCAGCGTTCAGGAGGGCTACACCTTC.

The chain links TRBV9 to TRBJ2-4, with D perhaps matching TRBD1 (6 bases). The CDR3 is made up of 15 amino acids. The V gene lost 3 bases and the J gene lost 0 bases, with 10 bases spanning the gap. Germline V gives CDR1 SGDLS, CDR2 YYNGEE. The CDR3 nucleotides are TGTGCCAGCAGCGACGCCAGGGGAGCCAAAAACATTCAGTACTTC. Its translation: CASSDARGAKNIQYF.

The chain joins TRBV7-9 to TRBJ2-7; D is perhaps TRBD2 (6 bases). The CDR3 contains 12 residues. V was trimmed by 11 bases and J by 4 bases, leaving 15 bases between them. In germline, CDR1 is SEHNR, CDR2 FQNEAQ (reference sequence). CDR3 in DNA: TGTGCCGGCGGGGCAGACGGTTACGAGCAGTACTTC. This translates into CAGGADGYEQYF.

The chain employs TRBV11-2 and TRBJ2-7, with 7 bases fitting TRBD1. The germline gives CDR1 SGHAT, CDR2 FQNNGV. V shed 4 bases, J shed 3 bases, and the junction held 6 bases outside the gene matches. The CDR3 covers 14 residues. The CDR3 nucleotides are TGTGCCAGCAGCTCCGACAGGGTAGGCTACGAGCAGTACTTC. Translated: CASSSDRVGYEQYF.

On this clone: One end of the junction does not line up with germline, which may come from a read error. This chain links TRBV6-6 with TRBJ2-5; 9 bases map to TRBD2. The CDR3 totals 15 residues. The germline V gene encodes CDR1 MNHNY and CDR2 SVGAGI (reference sequence). This chain's CDR3 is CASTTAGREGRISHF. The CDR3 bases are TGTGCCAGCACCACCGCGGGGCGGGAGGGCCGTATCAGCCACTTC.

There are a few counts of this clone. The chain has TRBV7-2 and TRBJ2-1; TRBD1 is a possible D gene (6 bases). The CDR3 is 14 residues long. Germline CDR1 and CDR2: SGHTA and FQGNSA. Trimming shortened V by 5 bases and J by 8 bases, and 16 bases separated the two germline ends. The CDR3 region is CASSLSTGSDEQFF. DNA of the CDR3: TGTGCCAGCAGCCTATCGACAGGTAGCGATGAGCAGTTCTTC. The complete variable domain, with remaining parts taken from reference TRBV7-2 and TRBJ2-1, reads GAGVSQSPSNKVTEKGKDVELRCDPISGHTALYWYRQSLGQGLEFLIYFQGNSAPDKSGLPSDRFSAERTGGSVSTLTIQRTQQEDSAVYLCASSLSTGSDEQFFGPGTRLTVL.

The chain has TRBV2 and TRBJ2-3; D unresolved. The CDR3 totals 12 residues. V gave up 3 bases and J gave up 4 bases, with 5 bases separating them. Looked up from germline, CDR1 is SNHLY and CDR2 is FYNNEI. The CDR3 DNA sequence: TGTGCCAGCAGTGATTGGTCAGATACGCAGTATTTT. It specifies CASSDWSDTQYF.

V gene TRBV30 combines with J gene TRBJ1-1, with 7 positions matching TRBD1. The CDR3 runs to 15 residues. Germline V gene lookup returns CDR1 GTSNPN and CDR2 SVGIG (reference sequence). V lost 1 base and J lost 4; bases outside the gene matches: 9. The CDR3 protein is CAWSGKTTGSTEAFF. The CDR3 DNA follows: TGTGCCTGGAGTGGAAAGACGACAGGGAGCACTGAAGCTTTCTTT. Full variable domain (missing parts from reference TRBV30 and TRBJ1-1): SQTIHQWPATLVQPVGSPLSLECTVEGTSNPNLYWYRQAAGRGLQLLFYSVGIGQISSEVPQNLSASRPQDRQFILSSKKLLLSDSGFYLCAWSGKTTGSTEAFFGQGTRLTVV.

This clone was seen more than once but under ten times. V and J are TRBV4-2 and TRBJ2-3; TRBD1 aligns across 7 bases. The CDR3 is 18 amino acids. The V segment lost 2 bases and the J segment 0 bases; nucleotides outside the gene matches: 11. Germline V gene sequence: CDR1 LGHNA, CDR2 YNFKEQ. The DNA for the CDR3 is TGTGCCAGCAGCCAAAGGGTGTCCGGGACAGACAGCACAGATACGCAGTATTTT. This sequence encodes CASSQRVSGTDSTDTQYF.

This clone has only a few counts. The chain couples TRBV2 to TRBJ2-1; unclear D gene. CDR1 SNHLY and CDR2 FYNNEI come from the germline V gene. V was pared by 6 bases and J by 4 bases, with 10 bases between. CDR3 length: 13 residues. The CDR3 bases are TGTGCCAGCAGACAAAAGGAATACAATGAGCAGTTCTTC. Translated, it gives CASRQKEYNEQFF.

This clone was counted between two and nine times. The gene calls are TRBV4-1 and TRBJ2-3, with 7 bases lining up with TRBD1. The CDR3 is made up of 16 amino acids. V lost 0 bases, J lost 2 bases, and 5 bases stayed unmatched. CDR1 is MGHRA, CDR2 YSYEKL, per germline. The CDR3, as DNA: TGCGCCAGCAGCCAAGAGTGGGACAGATACACAGATACGCAGTATTTT. It is translated as CASSQEWDRYTDTQYF.

The table lists this clone with a few counts. The genes are TRBV30 and TRBJ2-3; D might be TRBD1 (6 bases). Trimming pared 4 bases from V and 0 bases from J, leaving 17 bases between. The CDR3 sequence is 16 residues long. Looked up from germline, CDR1 is GTSNPN and CDR2 is SVGIG (reference sequence). CDR3 in amino acids: CAWKAGAKRSTDTQYF. The CDR3 bases are TGTGCCTGGAAGGCAGGGGCCAAAAGAAGCACAGATACGCAGTATTTT.

The chain links TRBV30 to TRBJ2-2; 11 bases are a match to TRBD2. The germline gives CDR1 GTSNPN, CDR2 SVGIG (reference sequence). With 7 bases clipped from V and 7 bases from J, the junction kept 8 bases outside the gene matches. This CDR3 spans 14 amino acids. The CDR3 sequence is CASRLAGGVGELFF. CDR3 in DNA: TGTGCCTCCCGCCTAGCGGGAGGAGTCGGGGAGCTGTTTTTT.